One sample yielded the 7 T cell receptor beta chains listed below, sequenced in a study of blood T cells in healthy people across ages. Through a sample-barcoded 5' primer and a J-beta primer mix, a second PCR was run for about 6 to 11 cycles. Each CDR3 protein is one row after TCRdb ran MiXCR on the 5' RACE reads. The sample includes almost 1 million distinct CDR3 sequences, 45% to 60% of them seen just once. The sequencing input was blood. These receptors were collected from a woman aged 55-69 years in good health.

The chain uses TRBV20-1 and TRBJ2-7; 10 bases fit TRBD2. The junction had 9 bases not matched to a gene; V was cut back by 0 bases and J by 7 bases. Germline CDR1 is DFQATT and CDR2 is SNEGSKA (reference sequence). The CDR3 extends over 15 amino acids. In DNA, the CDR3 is TGCAGTGCTAGAGATAGGACTAGCGGAGCCAATGAGCAGTACTTC. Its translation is CSARDRTSGANEQYF.

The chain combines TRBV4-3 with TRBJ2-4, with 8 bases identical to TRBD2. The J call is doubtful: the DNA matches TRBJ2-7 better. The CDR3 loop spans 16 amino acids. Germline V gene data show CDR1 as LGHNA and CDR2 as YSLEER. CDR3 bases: TGCGCCAGCAGCCAAGAAAGTACGGGAGGGTTTTACGAGCAGTACTTC. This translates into CASSQESTGGFYEQYF.

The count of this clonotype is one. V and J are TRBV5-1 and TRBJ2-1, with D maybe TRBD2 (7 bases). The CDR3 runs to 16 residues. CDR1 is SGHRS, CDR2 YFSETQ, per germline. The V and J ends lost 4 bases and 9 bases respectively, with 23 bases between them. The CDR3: CASSPSRGGAVAEQFF. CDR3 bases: TGCGCCAGCAGCCCTAGTCGAGGGGGGGCCGTTGCTGAGCAGTTCTTC.

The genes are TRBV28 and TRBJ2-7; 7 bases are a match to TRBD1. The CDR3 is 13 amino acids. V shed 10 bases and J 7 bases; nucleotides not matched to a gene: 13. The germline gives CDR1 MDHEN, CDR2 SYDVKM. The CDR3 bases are TGTGCCATGACGGACAGGCGAACCAATGAGCAGTACTTC. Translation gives CAMTDRRTNEQYF.

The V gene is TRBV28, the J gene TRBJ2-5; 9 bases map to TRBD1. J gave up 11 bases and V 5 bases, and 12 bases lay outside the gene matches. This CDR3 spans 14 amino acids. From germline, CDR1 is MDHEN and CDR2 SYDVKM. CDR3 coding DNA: TGTGCCAGCAGTATACAGGGGGCCTTTGGGGAGCAGTACTTC. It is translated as CASSIQGAFGEQYF.

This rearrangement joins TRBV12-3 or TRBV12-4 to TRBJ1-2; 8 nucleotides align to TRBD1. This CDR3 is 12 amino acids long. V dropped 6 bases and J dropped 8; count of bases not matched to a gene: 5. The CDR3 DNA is TGTGCCAGCAGACCAGGGGGCGGGGGCTACACCTTC. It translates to CASRPGGGGYTF.

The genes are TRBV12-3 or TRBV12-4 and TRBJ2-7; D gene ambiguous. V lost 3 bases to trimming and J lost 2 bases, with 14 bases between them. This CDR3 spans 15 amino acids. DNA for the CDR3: TGTGCCAGCAGTTTTGGGCCCTTTACGGCCTACGAGCAGTACTTC. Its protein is CASSFGPFTAYEQYF.